The rows below give T cell receptor beta chains drawn from one sample of a study of cytomegalovirus exposure and HLA in healthy donors. Sequenced by immunoSEQ multiplex PCR; TCRdb stores in-frame clones only, minus some. The sample has 190,000 or so clones, 70% to 85% seen once; the top ten hold about 0.094%. Sequenced sample: PBMCs. The receptors come from a boy younger than 10 in good health and CMV-seronegative. The CDR3 runs from the conserved cysteine through the conserved F or W. Fields, in order: clone size, J gene, V gene, D gene, CDR3 protein, CDR3 DNA. The D gene is left open where the match is weak. Clone size appears in some rows only: once, few, many, or a class for an expanded clone.

size: -; J: TRBJ2-2; V: TRBV20-1; D: -; CDR3: CSAKGPGELFF; DNA: TGCAGTGCTAAGGGGCCCGGGGAGCTGTTTTTT
size: -; J: TRBJ2-6; V: TRBV5-4; D: -; CDR3: CASSPSYRLTWGANVLTF; DNA: TGTGCAAGCAGCCCCTCGTACAGGTTAACTTGGGGGGCCAACGTCCTGACTTTC
size: -; J: TRBJ2-7; V: TRBV7-9; D: -; CDR3: CASSRVSEQYF; DNA: TGTGCCAGCAGCCGAGTCTCCGAGCAGTACTTC
size: -; J: TRBJ1-6; V: TRBV6-1; D: -; CDR3: CASSGTYGNSPLHF; DNA: TGTGCCAGCAGCGGCACATACGGGAATTCACCCCTCCACTTT
size: -; J: TRBJ1-1; V: TRBV29-1; D: -; CDR3: CSVGVTPNTEAFF; DNA: TGCAGCGTTGGGGTGACACCGAACACTGAAGCTTTCTTT
size: few; J: TRBJ1-2; V: TRBV6-1; D: -; CDR3: CASSPGELGGYTF; DNA: TGTGCCAGCAGTCCCGGGGAACTTGGAGGCTACACCTTC
size: -; J: TRBJ2-7; V: TRBV11-2; D: -; CDR3: CASSFEFSADLSYEQYF; DNA: TGTGCCAGCAGCTTTGAGTTTTCGGCGGATCTTTCCTACGAGCAGTACTTC
size: few; J: TRBJ2-1; V: TRBV18; D: TRBD1; CDR3: CASSQPTGPDEQFF; DNA: TGTGCCAGCTCACAGCCGACAGGGCCCGATGAGCAGTTCTTC
size: few; J: TRBJ1-2; V: TRBV10-3; D: TRBD1; CDR3: CAISDPDRGYGYTF; DNA: TGTGCCATCAGTGACCCGGACAGGGGGTATGGCTACACCTTC
size: -; J: TRBJ2-2; V: TRBV6-1; D: TRBD2; CDR3: CASSEWRGAGELFF; DNA: TGTGCCAGCAGTGAATGGCGGGGGGCCGGGGAGCTGTTTTTT
size: -; J: TRBJ2-5; V: TRBV25-1; D: -; CDR3: CASSEKWGLGETQYF; DNA: TGTGCCAGCAGTGAAAAGTGGGGCCTAGGAGAGACCCAGTACTTC
size: -; J: TRBJ2-3; V: TRBV29-1; D: TRBD2; CDR3: CSVGSGGAGDTQYF; DNA: TGCAGCGTTGGTAGCGGGGGGGCGGGGGATACGCAGTATTTT
size: -; J: TRBJ1-1; V: TRBV5-1; D: -; CDR3: CASSGIESAMNTEAFF; DNA: TGCGCCAGCAGCGGTATAGAATCCGCTATGAACACTGAAGCTTTCTTT
size: -; J: TRBJ1-1; V: TRBV30; D: -; CDR3: CAWGSQINTEAFF; DNA: TGTGCCTGGGGTTCACAGATTAACACTGAAGCTTTCTTT
size: -; J: TRBJ1-5; V: TRBV11-2; D: -; CDR3: CASSLTYSNQPQHF; DNA: TGTGCCAGCAGCTTGACATATAGCAATCAGCCCCAGCATTTT
size: few; J: TRBJ1-5; V: TRBV7-2; D: -; CDR3: CASSQGGTALNQPQHF; DNA: TGTGCCAGCAGCCAAGGCGGGACTGCACTTAATCAGCCCCAGCATTTT
size: -; J: TRBJ1-1; V: TRBV15; D: TRBD1; CDR3: CATSPTGRVYGAFF; DNA: TGTGCCACCAGCCCGACAGGGAGAGTTTACGGAGCTTTCTTT
size: -; J: TRBJ1-2; V: TRBV6-1; D: -; CDR3: CASSEMAGSRPITF; DNA: TGTGCCAGCAGTGAAATGGCAGGTAGTAGGCCGATAACCTTC
size: -; J: TRBJ1-2; V: TRBV9; D: TRBD1; CDR3: CASSLGQGRAYGYTF; DNA: TGTGCCAGCAGCCTAGGACAGGGAAGAGCCTATGGCTACACCTTC
size: -; J: TRBJ2-6; V: TRBV30; D: TRBD2; CDR3: CAWSSKGGFDSGANVLTF; DNA: TGTGCCTGGAGTAGCAAGGGAGGGTTCGACTCTGGGGCCAACGTCCTGACTTTC
size: -; J: TRBJ2-3; V: TRBV18; D: -; CDR3: CASSQAQGPDTQYF; DNA: TGTGCCAGCTCACAGGCTCAGGGCCCAGATACGCAGTATTTT
size: -; J: TRBJ2-7; V: TRBV27; D: -; CDR3: CASSFGAGLPYEQYF; DNA: TGTGCCAGCAGTTTCGGAGCAGGGTTACCCTACGAGCAGTACTTC
size: once; J: TRBJ1-2; V: TRBV19; D: TRBD1; CDR3: CASSIPQGGGYGYTF; DNA: TGTGCCAGTAGTATACCCCAAGGGGGCGGCTATGGCTACACCTTC
size: -; J: TRBJ2-1; V: TRBV7-2; D: -; CDR3: CASSLKSRLGFYNEQFF; DNA: TGTGCCAGCAGCTTAAAGTCGAGACTAGGATTCTACAATGAGCAGTTCTTC
size: -; J: TRBJ2-7; V: TRBV28; D: TRBD1; CDR3: CASSRPGQGSYEQYF; DNA: TGTGCCAGCAGTAGACCGGGACAGGGTAGCTACGAGCAGTACTTC
size: -; J: TRBJ2-3; V: TRBV6-1; D: -; CDR3: CASSERQEYTDTQYF; DNA: TGTGCCAGCAGTGAAAGACAGGAGTACACAGATACGCAGTATTTT
size: -; J: TRBJ1-2; V: TRBV6-5; D: TRBD1; CDR3: CASSGTGIHGYTF; DNA: TGTGCCAGCAGTGGGACAGGGATCCATGGCTACACCTTC
size: -; J: TRBJ1-1; V: TRBV6-5; D: -; CDR3: CASSQGLWLNTEAFF; DNA: TGTGCCAGCAGTCAGGGGCTCTGGTTGAACACTGAAGCTTTCTTT
size: once; J: TRBJ1-2; V: TRBV9; D: -; CDR3: CASSADSPGFYGYTF; DNA: TGTGCCAGCAGCGCAGACAGCCCAGGTTTCTATGGCTACACCTTC
size: -; J: TRBJ2-5; V: TRBV15; D: -; CDR3: CATAPGRQQETQYF; DNA: TGTGCCACCGCCCCCGGTAGACAGCAAGAGACCCAGTACTTC